This T cell receptor (beta chain) came from a study of CD8+ T cells in alopecia areata (dated by TCRdb to the late 2010s). Regarding the complete study: Treated patients were enrolled in an open-label pilot trial of oral tofacitinib, 5 to 10 mg twice daily, for moderate-to-severe alopecia areata. Tofacitinib was administered for 6 to 18 months, and 6 months of follow-up off drug were then conducted to assess delayed response and recurrence. In both human patients and the C3H/HeJ mouse model, the study applied high-throughput TCRbeta sequencing to look at T cell clonal expansion in alopecia areata. Scalp tissue and sorted CD4+ and CD8+ peripheral blood T cells from patchy and totalis/universalis alopecia areata patients and from healthy controls were covered by human TCRbeta sequencing. Biopsies were taken from tofacitinib-treated patients at baseline and again at 4 and 24 weeks into treatment, and several of those patients also had a later scalp biopsy. Scalp clonality was compared across normal scalp (n=4), patchy alopecia areata scalp (n=8), and alopecia totalis/universalis scalp (n=8). RNA was extracted with the PAXgene miRNA kit for fixed scalp, the miRNeasy kit for PBMCs, and the RNeasy kit for mouse skin. immunoSEQ multiplex PCR using 35 Vbeta forward primers and 13 Jbeta reverse primers was used to amplify TCRbeta CDR3 regions. The investigation overall reported the following: Lesional scalp, especially in alopecia totalis/universalis, showed higher clonality and more expanded CD8+ clones than normal scalp, suggesting antigenic drive. Resident alphabeta T cells in normal human skin are also sequenced, complicating scalp TCR repertoire analysis, unlike mouse skin dominated by gammadelta T cells. TCR sequences shared between patients were less clear than in mice, possibly partly because of HLA diversity in the patient population.

A remark on this clone: The target of this receptor is not known. Base qualities are not recorded, but no much larger clone differs from it by a single base.

V is cut by 4 bases and J by 8 bases, and the space between the germline ends is 12 bases. The CDR3 has 13 amino acids, counting the end cysteine and phenylalanine. Only the CDR3 DNA is retained, 39 bases long and in frame from the first base. In the germline V gene, CDR1 corresponds to LGHNA and CDR2 to YNFKEQ. Libraries were built with the immunoSEQ multiplex PCR assay. RNA was extracted from all samples and reverse transcribed into cDNA, which served as template for TCR sequencing. SuperScript III was used for first-strand cDNA synthesis, primed with a 2:1 mix of oligo-dT and random hexamers. A synthetic immune receptor repertoire was used to measure amplification bias, and any remaining bias was corrected computationally. As for the authors' bioinformatics: Raw reads were preprocessed to remove errors, and CDR3 was defined by IMGT conventions from the conserved cysteine to phenylalanine. Clonality was computed by normalizing Shannon entropy by log2 of the number of productive unique TCRs and subtracting the result from 1. Whether scalp clones were CD4 or CD8 was inferred by matching scalp TCRbeta sequences against CD4 and CD8 repertoires sorted from blood. The source is immuneACCESS, and TCRdb retained only in-frame sequences with V and J called. Part of the clones is not carried over; for the studies checked, unresolved V genes explain less than half of this, and the remainder is unexplained. V and J calls and clone size are those listed in that table; D and trimming were worked out from the DNA. The sample includes 150,000 to 200,000 clones, with 50% to 70% observed a single time. The ten largest clonotypes hold over 12% of the sample.

Read against the paper, the sample's time point label means: baseline before oral tofacitinib. Lesional scalp punch biopsies and peripheral blood were collected from alopecia areata patients. After PBMCs were isolated by density centrifugation and stained for CD3, CD4 and CD8, a FACSAria was used to sort CD4+ and CD8+ T cells. The sequence joins TRBV4-2 to TRBJ1-5, with the identity of the D gene unclear. The source of this sequence is a human donor with alopecia areata. The sequencing here drew on CD4+ T cells sorted from blood, taken at week 0. The CDR3 is CASSRGAVEPQHF. The nucleotide sequence is given as TGTGCCAGCAGCCGAGGCGCCGTGGAGCCCCAGCATTTT.